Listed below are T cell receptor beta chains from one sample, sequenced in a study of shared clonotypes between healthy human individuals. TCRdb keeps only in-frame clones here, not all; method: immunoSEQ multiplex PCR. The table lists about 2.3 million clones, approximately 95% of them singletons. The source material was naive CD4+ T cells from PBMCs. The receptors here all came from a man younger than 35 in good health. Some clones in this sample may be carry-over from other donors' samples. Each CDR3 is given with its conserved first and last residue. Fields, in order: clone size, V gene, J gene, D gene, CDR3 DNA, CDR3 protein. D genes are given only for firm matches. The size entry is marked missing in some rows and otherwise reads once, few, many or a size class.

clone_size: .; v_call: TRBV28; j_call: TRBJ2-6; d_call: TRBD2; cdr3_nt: TGTGCCAGCAGTTTAACGGGACTAGCGGGTCCCTCTGGGGCCAACGTCCTGACTTTC; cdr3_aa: CASSLTGLAGPSGANVLTF
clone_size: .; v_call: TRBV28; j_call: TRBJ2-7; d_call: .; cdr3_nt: TGTGCCAGCAACCTAGCTGGGGCCTACGAGCAGTACTTC; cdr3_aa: CASNLAGAYEQYF
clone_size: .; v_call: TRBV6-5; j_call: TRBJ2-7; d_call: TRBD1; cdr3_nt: TGTGCCAGCAGTCTCACAGGGGTAAGCTCCTACGAGCAGTACTTC; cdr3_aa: CASSLTGVSSYEQYF
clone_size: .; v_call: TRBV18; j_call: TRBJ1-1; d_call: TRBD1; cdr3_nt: TGTGCCAGCTCAGTTTCCGGGACAGGGAGGACTGAAGCTTTCTTT; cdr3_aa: CASSVSGTGRTEAFF
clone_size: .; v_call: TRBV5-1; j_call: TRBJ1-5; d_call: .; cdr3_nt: TGCGCCAGCAGCCCGAACGGAGACAGTCAGCCCCAGCATTTT; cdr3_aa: CASSPNGDSQPQHF
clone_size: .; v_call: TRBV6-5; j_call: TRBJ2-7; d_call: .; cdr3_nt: TGTGCCAGCAGTTACTCGCGGGCGGTCTCCTACGAGCAGTACTTC; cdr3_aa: CASSYSRAVSYEQYF
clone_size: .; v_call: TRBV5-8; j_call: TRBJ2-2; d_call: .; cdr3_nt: TGTGCCAGCAGCCCACGTCGAGGGGACGGCACCGGGGAGCTGTTTTTT; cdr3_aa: CASSPRRGDGTGELFF
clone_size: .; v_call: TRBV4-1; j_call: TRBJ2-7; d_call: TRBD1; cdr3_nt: TGCGCCAGCAGCCTCACAGGGGTCTCCTACGAGCAGTACTTC; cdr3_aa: CASSLTGVSYEQYF
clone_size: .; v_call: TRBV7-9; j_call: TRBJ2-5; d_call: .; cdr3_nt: TGTGCCAGCAGCTTACCTCAAGAGACCCAGTACTTC; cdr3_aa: CASSLPQETQYF
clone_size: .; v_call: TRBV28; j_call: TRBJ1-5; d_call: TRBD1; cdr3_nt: TGTGCCAGCAGCCAAGACAGGGCGTGGAATCAGCCCCAGCATTTT; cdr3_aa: CASSQDRAWNQPQHF
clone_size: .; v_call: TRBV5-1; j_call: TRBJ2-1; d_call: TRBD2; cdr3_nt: TGCGCCAGCAGCGGGGTGGCTAGCGGGGACGTAGGGGATTCAGGCTCCTACAATGAGCAGTTCTTC; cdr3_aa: CASSGVASGDVGDSGSYNEQFF
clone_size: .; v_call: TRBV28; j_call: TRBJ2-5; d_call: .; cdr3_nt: TGTGCCAGCAGGCAAGGAGCTCAAGAGACCCAGTACTTC; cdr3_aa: CASRQGAQETQYF
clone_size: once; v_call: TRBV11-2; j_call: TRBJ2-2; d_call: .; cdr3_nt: TGTGCCAGCAGCCGACCCTTGTCAAACACCGGGGAGCTGTTTTTT; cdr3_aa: CASSRPLSNTGELFF
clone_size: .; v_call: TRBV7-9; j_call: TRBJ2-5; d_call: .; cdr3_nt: TGTGCCACTATCAGGGGTTTACAAGAGACCCAGTACTTC; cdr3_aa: CATIRGLQETQYF
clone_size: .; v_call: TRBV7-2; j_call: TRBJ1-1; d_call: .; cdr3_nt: TGTGCCAGCAGCTTAGGGCCGTTGATGATAACTTTCTTT; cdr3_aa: CASSLGPLMITFF
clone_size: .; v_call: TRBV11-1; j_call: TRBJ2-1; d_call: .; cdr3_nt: TGTGCCAGCAGCTCCCGGACACGTAGGGCCCAAAGTGAGCAGTTCTTC; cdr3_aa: CASSSRTRRAQSEQFF
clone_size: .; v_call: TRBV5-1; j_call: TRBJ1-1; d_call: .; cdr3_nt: TGCGCCAGCAGCCTGGAGGGCACTGAAGCTTTCTTT; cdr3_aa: CASSLEGTEAFF
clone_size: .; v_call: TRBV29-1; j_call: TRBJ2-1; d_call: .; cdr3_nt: TGCAGCGTTGCATTGGGTTACAATGAGCAGTTCTTC; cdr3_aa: CSVALGYNEQFF
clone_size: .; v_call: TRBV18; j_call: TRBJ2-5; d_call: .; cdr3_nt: TGTGCCAGCTCACAGGCGGCCCGTTCCTTTCAAGAGACCCAGTACTTC; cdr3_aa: CASSQAARSFQETQYF
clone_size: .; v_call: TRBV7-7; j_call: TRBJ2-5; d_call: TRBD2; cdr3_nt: TGTGCCAGCAGCCCCCAACTAGCGGGAGTGGAGACCCAGTACTTC; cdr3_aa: CASSPQLAGVETQYF
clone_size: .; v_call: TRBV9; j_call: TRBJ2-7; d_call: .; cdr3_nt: TGTGCCAGCAGCGTAAACTTCTACGAGCAGTACTTC; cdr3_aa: CASSVNFYEQYF
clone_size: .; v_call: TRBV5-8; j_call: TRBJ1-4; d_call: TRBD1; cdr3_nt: TGTGCCAGCAGCTCACAGGGGGCTTCTAATGAAAAACTGTTTTTT; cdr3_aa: CASSSQGASNEKLFF
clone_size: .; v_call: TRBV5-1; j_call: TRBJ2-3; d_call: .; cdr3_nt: TGCGCCAGCAGCTCTGAAGGCCATTCAACAGGTGCAGATACGCAGTATTTT; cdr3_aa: CASSSEGHSTGADTQYF
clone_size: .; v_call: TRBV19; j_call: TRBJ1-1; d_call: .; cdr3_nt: TGTGCCAGTAGTAAGGTGAACCGGGACACTGAAGCTTTCTTT; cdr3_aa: CASSKVNRDTEAFF
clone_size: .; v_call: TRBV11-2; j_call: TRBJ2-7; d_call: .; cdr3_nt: TGTGCCAGCAGCACCATGGCGAGGGACCTTAGGTCCGAGCAGTACTTC; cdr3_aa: CASSTMARDLRSEQYF
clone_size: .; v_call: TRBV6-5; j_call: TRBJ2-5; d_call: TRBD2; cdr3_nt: TGTGCCAGCAGTTACCTCGCGGGGGGATCGCGGGAGACCCAGTACTTC; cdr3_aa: CASSYLAGGSRETQYF
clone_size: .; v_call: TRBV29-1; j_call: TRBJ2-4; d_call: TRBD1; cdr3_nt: TGCAGCGCGGAAACCGGGACAGGGGTAGACATTCAGTACTTC; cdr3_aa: CSAETGTGVDIQYF
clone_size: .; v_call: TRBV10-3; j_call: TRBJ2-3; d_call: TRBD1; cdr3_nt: TGTGCCATCAGTGACCCGACAGGGAGCACAGATACGCAGTATTTT; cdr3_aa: CAISDPTGSTDTQYF
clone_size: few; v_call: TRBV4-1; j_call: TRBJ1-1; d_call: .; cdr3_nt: TGCGCCAGCAGCGAGGAGAGGGACACTGAAGCTTTCTTT; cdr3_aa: CASSEERDTEAFF
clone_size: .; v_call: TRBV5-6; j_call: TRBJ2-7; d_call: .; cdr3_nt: TGTGCCAGCAGCCCGGACAGCTCCTACGAGCAGTACTTC; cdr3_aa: CASSPDSSYEQYF
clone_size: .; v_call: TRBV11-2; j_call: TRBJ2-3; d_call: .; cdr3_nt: TGTGCCAGCAGCAACGCAGGGGCAGATACGCAGTATTTT; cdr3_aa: CASSNAGADTQYF
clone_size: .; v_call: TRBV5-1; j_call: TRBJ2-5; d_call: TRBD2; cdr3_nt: TGCGCCAGCAGCTCGGGGACTAGCCAAGAGACCCAGTACTTC; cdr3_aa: CASSSGTSQETQYF
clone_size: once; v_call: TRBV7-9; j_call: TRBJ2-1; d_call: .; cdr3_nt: TGTGCCAGCAGCCGTCCCAGACTGGGAGGGGGCTACAATGAGCAGTTCTTC; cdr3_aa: CASSRPRLGGGYNEQFF
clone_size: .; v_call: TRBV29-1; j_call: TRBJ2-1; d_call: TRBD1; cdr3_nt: TGCAGCGTTGCCCAGGGGGCGCCGGGTGAGCAGTTCTTC; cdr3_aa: CSVAQGAPGEQFF
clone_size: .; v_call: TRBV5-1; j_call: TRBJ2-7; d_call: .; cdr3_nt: TGCGCCAGCAGCTTGGAAGAGGCTGCCTCCTACGAGCAGTACTTC; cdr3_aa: CASSLEEAASYEQYF